The clone carrying this T cell receptor (beta chain) has just one count. An end of the junction does not agree with germline; a read error may underlie this. The CDR3 runs 14 residues. The data were taken from a study of CD8+CD57+ T cells in acquired aplastic anemia. Profiling of TCR beta VDJ combinations and CDR3 sequences used genomic DNA as template. TCRdb itself ran the reads through MiXCR, one entry per CDR3 protein. The sample shows tens of thousands of distinct CDR3 sequences, around 80% of them seen only once. The sequencing input was sorted CD4+, CD8+, or CD8+CD57+ T cells (not recorded which) from PBMCs. V usage is TRBV12-3 or TRBV12-4 and J usage is TRBJ2-3; 8 bases line up with TRBD2. This sequence originates from a human donor in good health, serving as a control. The CDR3 protein is CASSIAGSTDTQYF. CDR3 coding DNA: TGTGCCAGCAGTATAGCGGGAAGCACAGATACGCAGTATTTT.